The clone carrying this TCR beta chain appeared many times. What it binds is unknown. The data originate from a study of T cell repertoires in cytomegalovirus infection. The overall study: The public TCR beta signatures pointed to both CMV infection and matching HLA type. The study's findings and limits: CMV carriers with the relevant HLA were identified by cumulative public TCR beta family frequency. The study found HLA-C-restricted CMV-specific TCR beta clonotypes dominating the ex vivo response.

The CDR3 loop spans 15 amino acids. The germline CDR1 and CDR2 sequences are KGHSH and LQKENI. Deletions cut 3 bases from V and 6 bases from J, with 18 bases between. TCRdb fed the reads into MiXCR, producing one record per CDR3 protein. The sample lists hundreds of thousands of distinct CDR3 sequences; around 9.6% were seen once. The gene calls are TRBV18 and TRBJ2-7, with D possibly matching TRBD1 (6 bases). The sequenced sample was PBMCs. The receptor comes from a human donor in good health (CMV status not recorded). Some clones in this sample may be carry-over from other donors' samples. The CDR3: CASSPAGTSIGEQYV. In nucleotides, the CDR3 is TGTGCCAGCTCACCGGCTGGGACATCAATCGGCGAGCAGTACGTC.